This is a list of T cell receptor beta chains from one sample in a study of cytomegalovirus exposure and HLA in healthy donors. Repertoires were generated with immunoSEQ multiplex PCR, while TCRdb's copy carries only in-frame clones and drops some. The repertoire has roughly 200,000 clones, about four fifths of them found once; the top ten carry 0.5% to 0.55%. Specimen: PBMCs. Receptors were obtained from a woman in her 50s in good health and CMV-seronegative. CDR3s include the opening cysteine and the closing phenylalanine or tryptophan. A D gene is named only where the DNA matches it firmly. The size of a clone is reported for some rows only, either as once, few or many, or as a class for expanded clones.

J gene	V gene	D gene	clone size	CDR3 protein	CDR3 DNA
TRBJ1-5	TRBV7-2	NA	once	CASSLVTASNQPQHF	TGTGCCAGCAGCTTAGTTACAGCTAGCAATCAGCCCCAGCATTTT
TRBJ2-5	TRBV9	NA	NA	CASSPWDWETQYF	TGTGCCAGCAGCCCATGGGACTGGGAGACCCAGTACTTC
TRBJ2-5	TRBV5-4	NA	NA	CASSLERVETQYF	TGTGCCAGCAGCTTGGAGAGGGTGGAGACCCAGTACTTC
TRBJ2-2	TRBV5-4	TRBD2	NA	CASSRTSGRGTGELFF	TGTGCCAGCAGCCGGACTAGCGGGCGAGGAACCGGGGAGCTGTTTTTT
TRBJ2-1	TRBV28	TRBD2	NA	CASSTPAGGLVEQFF	TGTGCCAGCAGTACTCCAGCGGGGGGGCTCGTTGAGCAGTTCTTC
TRBJ1-2	TRBV23-1	NA	NA	CASSQPSPGYAENEHNYGYTF	TGCGCCAGCAGTCAACCTTCCCCTGGGTATGCGGAGAACGAACATAACTATGGCTACACCTTC
TRBJ2-2	TRBV6-1	NA	NA	CASSERIQTTGELFF	TGTGCCAGCAGTGAACGGATACAGACCACCGGGGAGCTGTTTTTT
TRBJ2-5	TRBV27	TRBD2	NA	CASSLASGSIGETQYF	TGTGCCAGCAGTTTAGCTAGCGGGAGTATTGGAGAGACCCAGTACTTC
TRBJ2-1	TRBV28	TRBD2	few	CATTSGGTPSSYNEQFF	TGTGCCACAACTAGCGGGGGGACGCCAAGCTCCTACAATGAGCAGTTCTTC
TRBJ2-7	TRBV6-5	NA	NA	CASSYDGVTYEQYF	TGTGCCAGCAGTTACGACGGAGTTACCTACGAGCAGTACTTC
TRBJ1-1	TRBV14	NA	NA	CASSQGGGVAFF	TGTGCCAGCAGCCAAGGAGGGGGGGTAGCTTTCTTT
TRBJ2-3	TRBV5-4	TRBD2	NA	CASSSPSGEADTQYF	TGTGCCAGCAGCTCACCTAGCGGGGAGGCAGATACGCAGTATTTT
TRBJ2-7	TRBV28	TRBD1	NA	CASSSSGQYEQYF	TGTGCCAGCAGTTCCTCGGGACAGTACGAGCAGTACTTC
TRBJ1-4	TRBV6-1	NA	NA	CASSEPLTNNEKLFF	TGTGCCAGCAGTGAACCATTAACTAATAATGAAAAACTGTTTTTT
TRBJ2-3	TRBV4-2	NA	few	CASSQDPDSAAQYF	TGTGCCAGCAGCCAAGACCCCGACTCCGCGGCGCAGTATTTT
TRBJ2-6	TRBV4-2	TRBD1	few	CASSTRWEQGAKGANVLTF	TGTGCCAGCAGCACCCGATGGGAACAGGGGGCGAAAGGGGCCAACGTCCTGACTTTC
TRBJ2-1	TRBV2	TRBD1	few	CASGGQGGNEQFF	TGTGCCAGCGGGGGACAGGGAGGCAATGAGCAGTTCTTC
TRBJ2-7	TRBV6-1	TRBD1	NA	CASSEPGQGPEQYF	TGTGCCAGCAGTGAACCGGGACAGGGGCCCGAGCAGTACTTC
TRBJ2-5	TRBV6-1	TRBD2	NA	CASSGGLRGFRETQYF	TGTGCCAGCAGTGGAGGCTTGCGGGGGTTCCGCGAGACCCAGTACTTC
TRBJ1-4	TRBV7-9	TRBD1	NA	CASSFTTGANEKLFF	TGTGCCAGCAGCTTCACGACAGGGGCTAATGAAAAACTGTTTTTT
TRBJ2-5	TRBV25-1	TRBD2	NA	CASSEGQRGGQETQYF	TGTGCCAGCAGTGAAGGCCAGCGGGGGGGCCAAGAGACCCAGTACTTC
TRBJ2-4	TRBV6-5	TRBD1	NA	CASSYRTGGPRNIQYF	TGTGCCAGCAGTTACAGGACAGGGGGCCCGCGGAACATTCAGTACTTC
TRBJ1-5	TRBV6-5	NA	few	CASRPAGGLSQPQHF	TGTGCCAGCAGACCTGCCGGGGGGCTTAGTCAGCCCCAGCATTTT
TRBJ2-5	TRBV5-1	TRBD1	once	CASSLSRDRGQENTRTQYF	TGCGCCAGCAGCTTGAGCCGGGACAGGGGCCAAGAGAACACACGGACCCAGTACTTC
TRBJ2-1	TRBV11-3	TRBD2	NA	CASSQTSGRAGSDEQFF	TGTGCCAGCAGCCAGACTAGCGGGAGGGCCGGGTCCGATGAGCAGTTCTTC
TRBJ1-3	TRBV10-3	TRBD1	NA	CAITSGGGAGNTIYF	TGTGCCATCACATCAGGAGGGGGCGCCGGAAACACCATATATTTT
TRBJ2-2	TRBV5-1	NA	NA	CASSLDGGTGELFF	TGCGCCAGCAGCTTGGACGGGGGCACCGGGGAGCTGTTTTTT
TRBJ2-3	TRBV27	NA	few	CASHNYLGGTDTQYF	TGTGCCAGCCACAACTACCTAGGGGGCACAGATACGCAGTATTTT
TRBJ2-5	TRBV7-3	NA	few	CASSSGQRLNRGQETQYF	TGTGCCAGCAGCTCCGGACAGAGGCTAAATAGGGGGCAAGAGACCCAGTACTTC
TRBJ2-1	TRBV27	TRBD1	NA	CASSGQESYNEQFF	TGTGCCAGCAGTGGACAGGAGTCCTACAATGAGCAGTTCTTC
TRBJ1-2	TRBV10-3	NA	few	CAISPAGGKLYGYTF	TGTGCCATCAGTCCTGCGGGGGGCAAACTCTATGGCTACACCTTC
TRBJ1-2	TRBV7-9	TRBD1	NA	CASSRDRAEDYGYTF	TGTGCCAGCAGCAGGGACAGGGCGGAGGACTATGGCTACACCTTC
TRBJ2-2	TRBV5-6	TRBD2	NA	CASSVGLAGTGELFF	TGTGCCAGCAGCGTCGGACTAGCGGGTACCGGGGAGCTGTTTTTT
TRBJ1-4	TRBV7-8	TRBD1	NA	CASSSRTGQKLFF	TGTGCCAGCAGCTCCAGGACGGGACAGAAACTGTTTTTT
TRBJ1-2	TRBV9	NA	NA	CASRAAEPLGWGGGYTF	TGTGCCAGTCGCGCGGCTGAACCATTGGGCTGGGGAGGCGGCTACACCTTC
TRBJ2-6	TRBV11-2	TRBD1	NA	CASSSPRTGISGANVLTF	TGTGCCAGCAGCTCCCCCCGGACAGGAATCTCTGGGGCCAACGTCCTGACTTTC
TRBJ1-1	TRBV11-2	NA	NA	CASSLAVAVGTEAFF	TGTGCCAGCAGCTTAGCGGTAGCGGTGGGCACTGAAGCTTTCTTT
TRBJ2-3	TRBV2	TRBD1	NA	CASSEWGQPNTDTQYF	TGTGCCAGCAGTGAATGGGGACAGCCTAACACAGATACGCAGTATTTT
TRBJ2-5	TRBV18	NA	NA	CASSLPTDAQETQYF	TGTGCCAGCTCACTCCCGACAGACGCCCAAGAGACCCAGTACTTC
TRBJ1-3	TRBV30	TRBD1	NA	CAYRGSGNTIYF	TGTGCCTACAGGGGATCTGGAAACACCATATATTTT
TRBJ1-4	TRBV27	NA	NA	CASSLRQGNEKLFF	TGTGCCAGCAGTTTACGGCAGGGTAATGAAAAACTGTTTTTT
TRBJ2-5	TRBV27	NA	NA	CASSLSGGLGETQYF	TGTGCCAGCAGTTTATCGGGGGGGCTAGGAGAGACCCAGTACTTC